This T cell receptor (beta chain) appears in the sequencing data of a study of T-cell memory formation after mild COVID-19. General observations from the study: Among CD4+ contracting clones, most were CM and EM, and CD8+ ones EMRA. Memory cells collected pre-infection included some clones that later responded, suggesting cross-reactive memory joined. The authors did not confirm SARS-CoV-2 specificity of second-wave clones peaking day 37.

About this clonotype itself: Its specificity is unknown.

UMIs and sample barcodes were carried by the TCR alpha and TCR beta cDNA libraries that 5'RACE produced using constant-segment primers. One entry per CDR3 protein, called by TCRdb with MiXCR from the 5' RACE reads. The sample shows 350,000 to 450,000 distinct CDR3 sequences, 20% of them seen only once. There are 17 residues in the CDR3. J lost 1 base, V lost 2 bases, and 8 bases had no gene match. Germline CDR1 is MNHEY and CDR2 is SVGEGT. Material: PBMCs or a T cell subset sorted from them (not recorded which). This TCR came from an adult woman who had mild COVID-19 (a few samples of this study predate the infection). Cell type and time point are not known. The chain recombines TRBV6-2 or TRBV6-3 with TRBJ2-3, with 8 positions matching TRBD1. CDR3 nucleotide sequence: TGTGCCAGCAGTTACGTTACTCCGGGACAGGGCACAGATACGCAGTATTTT. This sequence encodes CASSYVTPGQGTDTQYF.